The clone carrying this TCR beta chain was recorded at least ten times. Its antigen remains unidentified. V lost 5 bases and J lost 4; bases outside the gene matches: 3. From germline, CDR1 is SGHVS and CDR2 FQNEAQ. This CDR3 has 14 residues. A 5'RACE template-switching step, the method used to make TCR cDNA, added a universal primer site and UMIs. TCRdb re-called the 5' RACE reads through MiXCR, storing one row per CDR3 protein. The sample carries 140,000 to 150,000 distinct CDR3 sequences, just over 6.5% recorded once. This sample is part of a study of T cells after yellow fever vaccination. Study-wide findings and caveats: Among primary-vaccination clones, most reappeared after the booster, at almost 98% for CD4 and 85% to 90% for CD8. A weaker but faster secondary response was observed, peaking on day 5 versus 15.

This TCR was sampled from a young man who received the YFV17D yellow fever vaccine. Sequencing was performed on CD4+ T cells sorted from PBMCs, taken 10 days after the yellow fever booster vaccination. The gene calls are TRBV7-8 and TRBJ1-5, with 9 bases aligning to TRBD1. The CDR3 is CASSRGTGNQPQHF. The CDR3 DNA reads TGTGCCAGCAGCCGCGGGACAGGGAATCAGCCCCAGCATTTT.